This TCR beta chain was retrieved from a study of T cell responses to AZD1222 COVID-19 vaccine. Assay: immunoSEQ multiplex PCR; the TCRdb copy retains only in-frame clones and omits some. The sample consists of 75,000 to 85,000 clones, about 90% of them appearing once. Study-wide results and limits: Of spike-specific TCRs, nearly half reportedly target regions left unmutated in variants. Possibly, clonal diversity was underestimated; donors were largely white British and included more females.

Germline V CDR1 and CDR2: SGDLS, YYNGEE. This CDR3 is built from 12 residues. Trimming removed 4 bases at V and 6 bases at J, with 9 bases between. Second doses were pooled across both intervals (about 4 or about 12 weeks). About this clone: What it recognizes is unknown.

This receptor was identified in an adult who received the AZD1222 COVID-19 vaccine. This chain links TRBV9 with TRBJ2-3; D uncertain. Material: peripheral blood, obtained 28 days after the second AZD1222 dose. The CDR3 spells CASSLSGDTQYF. In DNA form, the CDR3 reads TGTGCCAGCAGCCTTAGTGGGGATACGCAGTATTTT.